This T cell receptor beta chain comes out of a study of control samples from healthy donors and cancer patients. Sequencing used immunoSEQ multiplex PCR; TCRdb keeps in-frame clones, though not all of them. The sample records some 250,000 clones, around 80% being singletons. This clone was seen just once. With 5 bases removed from V and 5 bases from J, the gap between germline ends came to 12 bases. CDR1 is SGHTA and CDR2 is FQGNSA in the germline V gene. This CDR3 region has 13 residues. The sequence derives from a woman aged 55-70 years with lung cancer. The rearrangement links TRBV7-2 to TRBJ1-1; TRBD1 might be the D (5 bases). The sample taken for sequencing was PBMCs. CDR3 region: CASSLERGTEAFF. The CDR3 DNA is TGTGCCAGCAGCCTCGAGCGGGGGACTGAAGCTTTCTTT.